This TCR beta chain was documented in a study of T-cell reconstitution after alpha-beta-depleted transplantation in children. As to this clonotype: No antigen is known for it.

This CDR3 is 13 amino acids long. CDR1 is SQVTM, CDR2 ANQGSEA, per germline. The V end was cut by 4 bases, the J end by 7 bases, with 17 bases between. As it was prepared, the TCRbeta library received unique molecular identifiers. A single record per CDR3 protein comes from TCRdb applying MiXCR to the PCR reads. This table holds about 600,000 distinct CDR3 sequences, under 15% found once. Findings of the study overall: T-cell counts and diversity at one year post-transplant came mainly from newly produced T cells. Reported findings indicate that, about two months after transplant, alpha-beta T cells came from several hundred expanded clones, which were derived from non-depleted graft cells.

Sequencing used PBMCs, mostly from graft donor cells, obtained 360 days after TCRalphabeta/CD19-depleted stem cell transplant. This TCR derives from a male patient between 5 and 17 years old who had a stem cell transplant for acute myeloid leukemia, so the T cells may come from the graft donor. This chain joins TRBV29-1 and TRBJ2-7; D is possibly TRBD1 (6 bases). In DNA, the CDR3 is TGCAGCGTTGTACTACAGGGTCTAGGGGAGCAGTACTTC. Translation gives CSVVLQGLGEQYF.